One sample yielded the 14 T cell receptor beta chains listed below, sequenced in a study of CD8 T cell repertoires and HIV-1 epitope variants. The antigens for these receptors are not known. Assay: immunoSEQ multiplex PCR; the TCRdb copy retains only in-frame clones and omits some. The table has about 5,000 clones, about 63% seen once; the top ten hold almost 40%. The material sequenced was cultured CD8+ T cells derived from PBMCs. These receptors all stem from a male donor with HIV.

The rearrangement uses TRBV28 and TRBJ1-2, with D unclear. Trimming pared 3 bases from V and 8 bases from J, leaving 10 bases between. CDR3 length: 12 amino acids. Germline CDR1 reads MDHEN; CDR2 reads SYDVKM. The CDR3 protein is CASSFRGWGYTF. The CDR3 DNA reads as TGTGCCAGCAGTTTTCGAGGATGGGGCTACACCTTC.

The chain joins TRBV7-2 to TRBJ2-7; 9 bases line up with TRBD1. Germline-derived CDR1 and CDR2 are SGHTA and FQGNSA. The junction had 2 bases not matched to a gene; V was cut back by 2 bases and J by 3 bases. CDR3 size: 14 residues. CDR3 protein: CASSLSTGGYEQYF. CDR3 DNA sequence: TGTGCCAGCAGCTTATCGACAGGGGGCTACGAGCAGTACTTC.

V usage is TRBV28 and J usage is TRBJ1-5; 8 bases are a match to TRBD1. This CDR3 spans 14 amino acids. V was pared by 6 bases and J by 9 bases, with 10 bases of the junction left unmatched. CDR1 and CDR2 from the germline V gene are MDHEN and SYDVKM. The CDR3 region is CASRDGQGVGPQHF. In DNA, the CDR3 is TGTGCCAGCAGGGATGGACAGGGTGTGGGGCCCCAGCATTTT.

The chain couples TRBV11-1 to TRBJ1-2, with TRBD1 matching over 7 bases. The CDR3 loop spans 14 amino acids. Germline assignment: CDR1 SGHAT and CDR2 FQDESV (reference sequence). The V gene end was trimmed by 5 bases and the J gene end by 2 bases; junction bases not matched to a gene: 5. CDR3 nucleotide sequence: TGTGCCAGCAGCACCCCGGGACAGAACTATGGCTACACCTTC. This codes for CASSTPGQNYGYTF.

The J gene is TRBJ2-1, the V gene TRBV19; D is unclear. Trimming removed 5 bases from V and 5 bases from J, with 4 bases in between. This CDR3 is built from 11 residues. Germline values: CDR1 LNHDA, CDR2 SQIVND (reference sequence). The CDR3 DNA reads TGTGCCAGTAGTTTCCACAATGAGCAGTTCTTC. This encodes CASSFHNEQFF.

The chain recombines TRBV7-6 with TRBJ2-3; 11 bases line up with TRBD2. The CDR3 length is 15 residues. J lost 6 bases, V lost 6 bases, and 8 bases had no gene match. The V gene's germline CDR1 is SGHVS and CDR2 FNYEAQ. In nucleotides, the CDR3 is TGTGCCAGCAGTCTGCGGACTAGCGGGCGGGATACGCAGTATTTT. Its translation: CASSLRTSGRDTQYF.

This clone was counted a single time. This chain joins TRBV28 and TRBJ2-7; D is perhaps TRBD2 (5 bases). The germline V gene encodes CDR1 MDHEN and CDR2 SYDVKM. Deletions cut 6 bases from V and 3 bases from J, with 12 bases between. CDR3 length: 13 residues. The CDR3 DNA follows: TGTGCCAGCAGGGATTTAGGGAGCTACGAGCAGTACTTC. Protein sequence: CASRDLGSYEQYF. Combining the CDR3 with reference TRBV28 and TRBJ2-7 gives the whole variable domain DVKVTQSSRYLVKRTGEKVFLECVQDMDHENMFWYRQDPGLGLRLIYFSYDVKMKEKGDIPEGYSVSREKKERFSLILESASTNQTSMYLCASRDLGSYEQYFGPGTRLTVT.

This clone was seen a handful of times. This chain connects TRBV5-8 to TRBJ2-1; tentative D call: TRBD2 (6 bases). The CDR3 contains 12 residues. Germline CDR1 SGHTS, CDR2 YDEGEE. V gave up 4 bases and J gave up 6 bases, with 8 bases separating them. The CDR3 sequence: CASSRDFNEQFF. The CDR3 nucleotides read TGTGCCAGCAGCCGGGACTTCAATGAGCAGTTCTTC.

This clone was counted a few times. Distinct nucleotide sequences in the sample also encode this CDR3. J is TRBJ2-7 and V is TRBV6-5, with 7 nucleotides matching TRBD2. This CDR3 contains 12 residues. The junction had 1 base not matched to a gene; V was cut back by 2 bases and J by 6 bases. Germline loops: CDR1 MNHEY, CDR2 SVGAGI. CDR3 sequence: CASSYGGGEQYF. In DNA, the CDR3 is TGTGCCAGCAGTTACGGGGGGGGCGAGCAGTACTTC.

This chain links TRBV7-9 with TRBJ2-2, with a possible D match to TRBD1 (5 bases). The CDR3 length is 16 residues. Germline V CDR1 and CDR2: SEHNR, FQNEAQ (reference sequence). V lost 5 bases, J lost 3 bases, and 16 bases lay in between. CDR3 region: CASSHIKGRDTGELFF. In DNA form, the CDR3 reads TGTGCCAGCAGCCACATTAAGGGGCGCGACACCGGGGAGCTGTTTTTT.

The rearrangement joins TRBV7-9 to TRBJ2-2; D may be TRBD1 (5 bases). The CDR3 extends over 15 amino acids. With 0 bases removed from V and 4 bases from J, the gap between germline ends came to 9 bases. CDR1 and CDR2 (germline): SEHNR, FQNEAQ (reference sequence). CDR3: CASSLARVITGELFF. As DNA, the CDR3 is TGTGCCAGCAGCTTAGCCAGGGTTATCACCGGGGAGCTGTTTTTT. The full variable domain, completed using reference TRBV7-9 and TRBJ2-2, is DTGVSQNPRHKITKRGQNVTFRCDPISEHNRLYWYRQTLGQGPEFLTYFQNEAQLEKSRLLSDRFSAERPKGSFSTLEIQRTEQGDSAMYLCASSLARVITGELFFGEGSRLTVL.

The CDR3 sequence: CASRRGHDTQYF. CDR3 nucleotides: TGTGCCAGCAGACGTGGACACGATACGCAGTATTTT. This rearrangement joins TRBV25-1 to TRBJ2-3, with TRBD1 as a possible D gene (5 bases). Trimming cost V 6 bases and J 6 bases, with 10 bases left between them. Germline lookup yields CDR1 MGHDK and CDR2 SYGVNS. The CDR3 sequence is 12 residues long.

This chain joins TRBV9 and TRBJ2-3; D call uncertain. The CDR3 has 15 residues. Trimming removed 0 bases at V and 0 bases at J, with 8 bases between. CDR1 and CDR2 (germline): SGDLS, YYNGEE. DNA for the CDR3: TGTGCCAGCAGCGTAGATGGCAGTAGCACAGATACGCAGTATTTT. Translated: CASSVDGSSTDTQYF. The variable domain in full, completed from reference TRBV9 and TRBJ2-3, reads DSGVTQTPKHLITATGQRVTLRCSPRSGDLSVYWYQQSLDQGLQFLIQYYNGEERAKGNILERFSAQQFPDLHSELNLSSLELGDSALYFCASSVDGSSTDTQYFGPGTRLTVL.

The CDR3 sequence is CASSLAGVVAYNEQFF. CDR3 DNA sequence: TGTGCCAGCAGCTTAGCAGGTGTTGTCGCCTACAATGAGCAGTTCTTC. This chain uses TRBV7-8 with TRBJ2-1; D remains unclear. This CDR3 is built from 16 residues. Trimming left V 0 bases short and J 2 bases short, with 11 bases between. Germline V gene lookup returns CDR1 SGHVS and CDR2 FQNEAQ.